This section outlines one T cell receptor beta chain sequence together with its context. These data are taken from a study of T cell changes during pregnancy in multiple sclerosis. Per germline, CDR1 SNHLY and CDR2 FYNNEI. V dropped 10 bases and J dropped 3 bases, with 13 bases sitting between them. The CDR3 loop spans 13 amino acids. Produced via immunoSEQ multiplex PCR; TCRdb's table is partial and in-frame only. The sample records tens of thousands of clones, around 88% being singletons. The clonotype comes from a female donor in good health, enrolled as a control in a pregnancy study. This chain uses TRBV2 with TRBJ2-1, with D possibly TRBD2 on 7 matching bases. Sample: CD4+ T cells from peripheral blood mononuclear cells, taken in the first trimester of pregnancy. This CDR3 is CATRGADYNEQFF. CDR3 coding DNA: TGTGCCACCCGGGGGGCGGACTACAATGAGCAGTTCTTC. Looking up the rest from reference TRBV2 and TRBJ2-1 gives the full variable domain: EPEVTQTPSHQVTQMGQEVILRCVPISNHLYFYWYRQILGQKVEFLVSFYNNEISEKSEIFDDQFSVERPDGSNFTLKIRSTKLEDSAMYFCATRGADYNEQFFGPGTRLTVL.